Sequencing of this T cell receptor (beta chain) was carried out in a study of spatial heterogeneity in lung cancer (dated by TCRdb to 2018 to 2020). In terms of the full investigation: More beta-chain than alpha-chain transcripts were consistently detected, likely reflecting higher beta-chain transcript abundance. TCR alpha and beta repertoires were quantitatively compared across multiple tumor regions, matched nontumor lung and blood in non-small cell lung cancer. Both alpha and beta chains were TCR-sequenced in 220 or so tumor regions, approximately 67 matched nontumor lung samples and roughly 50 PBMC samples obtained at surgery. In the raw uncorrected reads, each unique combination of TCR and UMI appeared more than ten times on average. TCR repertoire features were related to nonsynonymous mutation counts determined by whole-exome sequencing of tumor tissue.

Trimming takes 6 bases off V and 5 bases off J; junction bases not matched to a gene: 8. From the germline V gene (reference sequence), CDR1 is MNHEY and CDR2 is SMNVEV. From the cysteine through the phenylalanine, the CDR3 covers 15 amino acids. Only the CDR3 part of the read is kept: 45 bases, read in frame from the first base. Note on this clonotype: Its specific antigen is unknown. No per-base quality is available; no much larger clone lies one base away. A library prepared for alpha chains yielded this beta chain as an off-target read; its size is of little meaning.

Study-wide conclusions, independent of this receptor: Ubiquitous expanded tumor TCRs showed up in blood more often at tumor resection than at routine follow-up. Confirming at a functional level the hypothesis that regional TCRs recognize regional mutations was considered to require additional single-cell paired TCR alpha and beta sequencing.

Library method: 5' RACE. TCRdb names NextSeq 500 as the instrument used. To allow correction of PCR and sequencing errors, the TCR library protocol tagged every TCR cDNA molecule with a unique molecular identifier. As for the original processing: TCR identification, UMI-based error correction and CDR3 extraction were all carried out with Decombinator tools. TCRs above a frequency of 2 per 1,000, corresponding to the top 1% of the tumor frequency distribution, were defined as expanded. Rényi diversity was computed with the R vegan package after subsampling each repertoire 100 times to 5,000 TCRs. To build CDR3 similarity networks, amino acid triplet string-kernel similarity was used, and CDR3s were connected when their pairwise similarity was above 0.82. TCRdb reworked the public reads: Q25 trimming with fastp, MiXCR clone assembly, productive beta chains retained. When rows share a CDR3 protein, they turn into one entry using the most common DNA and genes. TCRdb, not the original authors, processed these V and J calls. Across this sample there are under 14,000 distinct CDR3 sequences, with around 5.8% seen only once. The ten largest clones represent 25% to 35% of the sample.

Per the publication, the time point label means: sample taken at primary tumor resection. TCR sequencing used whole RNA extracted from tumor and nontumor lung tissue, or from cryopreserved PBMC samples, without cell sorting. Samples were obtained from fewer than 80 patients with early-stage, untreated non-small cell lung cancer from the lung TRACERx cohort. A patient was chosen for TCR sequencing only when enough RNA was available from at least two tumor regions. This TCR was recovered from a male donor with early-stage non-small cell lung cancer. The chain couples TRBV27 to TRBJ2-1; a stretch of 9 junction bases matches TRBD2. This specimen was PBMCs, taken at surgery. At the DNA level, the sequence is TGTGCCAGCAGAGGTAGCGGGAGCCGGCACAATGAGCAGTTCTTC. Its protein product is CASRGSGSRHNEQFF.